One sample yielded the 4 T cell receptor beta chains listed below, sequenced in a study of blood T cell repertoires in COVID-19. Libraries were prepared by immunoSEQ multiplex PCR; TCRdb keeps only in-frame clonotypes and omits some of them. The sample contains a few hundred thousand clones, around 90% of which appear only once. Sequencing was performed on PBMCs or T cells enriched from blood (not recorded which). All receptors come from a woman younger than 30 who had recovered from COVID-19.

V is TRBV28 and J is TRBJ2-1; 7 nucleotides align to TRBD2. The CDR3 is 14 amino acids. J was trimmed by 7 bases and V by 3 bases; bases with no gene match: 6. Germline CDR1 reads MDHEN; CDR2 reads SYDVKM. Here the CDR3 reads CASSFKAGNNEQFF. The CDR3 region has the DNA TGTGCCAGCAGTTTCAAAGCGGGAAATAATGAGCAGTTCTTC.

This clone showed up just once. This sequence joins TRBV15 and TRBJ2-1, with a weak D call TRBD2 (6 bases). The length of the CDR3 is 17 residues. Deletions cut 1 base from V and 7 bases from J, with 20 bases between. CDR1 is LNHNV and CDR2 is YYDKDF in the germline V gene (reference sequence). The CDR3 reads CATSRGLDLTAGNEQFF. The CDR3 region has the DNA TGTGCCACCAGCAGAGGTCTGGATTTAACGGCGGGGAATGAGCAGTTCTTC.

This clone was picked up a small number of times. The CDR3 region has the DNA TGTGCCAGCAGCCGCCTTGCGGCAGGGATGGGCACTGAAGCTTTCTTT. This translates into CASSRLAAGMGTEAFF. The chain links TRBV7-3 to TRBJ1-1, with TRBD1 as a possible D gene (5 bases). V was clipped by 5 bases and J by 4 bases, with 20 bases between them. Germline V lookup: CDR1 SGHTA, CDR2 FQGTGA. The CDR3 sequence is 16 residues long.

The chain joins TRBV4-3 to TRBJ2-3; tentative D call: TRBD1 (5 bases). CDR3 length: 16 residues. Germline assignment: CDR1 LGHNA and CDR2 YSLEER. V lost 4 bases, J lost 3 bases, and 17 bases lay in between. In nucleotides, the CDR3 is TGCGCCAGCAGCCCTCAAATGTTTCAGGGAACAGATACGCAGTATTTT. Amino acids: CASSPQMFQGTDTQYF.